These T cell receptor beta chains were read from a single sample in a study of control samples from healthy donors and cancer patients. Method: immunoSEQ multiplex PCR; TCRdb's copy keeps in-frame clones and lacks some. The sample has tens of thousands of clones; roughly 87% are singletons. Sequencing was carried out using PBMCs. The receptors come from a man aged 55 to 70 with head and neck cancer. Both conserved end residues are trimmed from each CDR3. Each record gives: D gene, J gene, V gene, CDR3 protein. D genes are given only for firm matches.

D: TRBD2; J: TRBJ2-7; V: TRBV28; CDR3: ASSPPQSGSYEQY
D: NA; J: TRBJ1-6; V: TRBV9; CDR3: ASSVKAENSPLH
D: NA; J: TRBJ2-1; V: TRBV7-9; CDR3: ASSLGGWDEQF
D: NA; J: TRBJ1-6; V: TRBV27; CDR3: ASSYNRVQSPLH
D: NA; J: TRBJ2-7; V: TRBV6-2/TRBV6-3; CDR3: ASSYGGRASYEQY
D: NA; J: TRBJ1-2; V: TRBV5-1; CDR3: ASSLNRDSKGGYT
D: NA; J: TRBJ1-5; V: TRBV4-3; CDR3: ASSQDGGSQPQH
D: NA; J: TRBJ1-2; V: TRBV5-1; CDR3: ASRLTSLSGYT
D: NA; J: TRBJ2-5; V: TRBV5-4; CDR3: ASSLVGGGIPQY
D: NA; J: TRBJ2-3; V: TRBV7-9; CDR3: ASSLGRITDTQY